The sequence of this TCR beta chain was determined in a study of control samples from healthy donors and cancer patients. The table came from immunoSEQ multiplex PCR; TCRdb's copy has only in-frame clones and leaves some out. The sample shows tens of thousands of clones, about 92% of them seen only once. Trimming took 0 bases from V and 4 from J, leaving 10 bases between them. Germline V gene data show CDR1 as SGHNT and CDR2 as YYREEE (reference sequence). The CDR3 has 14 residues. The rearrangement uses TRBV5-4 and TRBJ1-2, with D perhaps TRBD1 (6 bases). This TCR was recovered from a man in his forties with colorectal cancer. The sample was PBMCs. In nucleotides, the CDR3 is TGTGCCAGCAGCTTGGGGGGGGCCCTCTATGGCTACACCTTC. It yields the protein CASSLGGALYGYTF.